The T cell receptor (beta chain) under discussion was sequenced for a study of blood T cell repertoires in COVID-19. In the authors' methods: Counts of nucleated cells, estimated from reference gene primer amplification, were obtained. Using immunoSEQ multiplex PCR, the repertoire was profiled, and TCRdb retains in-frame clones only, with some absent. V and J calls and clone size are copied from that table; D and trimming were computed from the DNA. The repertoire has 200,000 to 250,000 clones, about 87% of them found once; the top ten carry 2.5% to 3%. From germline, CDR1 is MGHRA and CDR2 YSYEKL. This CDR3 has 16 amino acids. J lost 5 bases, V lost 1 base, and 10 bases had no gene match.

Sequencing used PBMCs or T cells enriched from blood (not recorded which). J is TRBJ2-5 and V is TRBV4-1; 7 nucleotides line up with TRBD1. The TCR originated in a woman younger than 45 who had recovered from COVID-19. In DNA, the CDR3 is TGCGCCAGCAGCCAAGTGGGGACATCCAGGGGGGAGACCCAGTACTTC. This sequence encodes CASSQVGTSRGETQYF.